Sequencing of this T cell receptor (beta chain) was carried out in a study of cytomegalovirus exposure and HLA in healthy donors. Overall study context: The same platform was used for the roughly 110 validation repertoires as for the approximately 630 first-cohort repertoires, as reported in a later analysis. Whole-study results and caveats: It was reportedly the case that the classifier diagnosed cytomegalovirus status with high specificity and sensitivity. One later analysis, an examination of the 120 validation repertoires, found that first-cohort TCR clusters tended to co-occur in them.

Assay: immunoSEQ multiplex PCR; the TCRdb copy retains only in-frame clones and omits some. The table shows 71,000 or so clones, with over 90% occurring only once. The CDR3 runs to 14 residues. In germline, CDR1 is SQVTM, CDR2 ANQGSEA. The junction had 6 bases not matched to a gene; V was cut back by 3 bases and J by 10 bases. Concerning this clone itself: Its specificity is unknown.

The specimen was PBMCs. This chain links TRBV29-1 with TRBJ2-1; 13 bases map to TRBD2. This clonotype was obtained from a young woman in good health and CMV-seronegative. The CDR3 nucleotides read TGCAGCGTTGAGACTAGCGGGGGGAGGGGGGAGCAGTTCTTC. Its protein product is CSVETSGGRGEQFF.